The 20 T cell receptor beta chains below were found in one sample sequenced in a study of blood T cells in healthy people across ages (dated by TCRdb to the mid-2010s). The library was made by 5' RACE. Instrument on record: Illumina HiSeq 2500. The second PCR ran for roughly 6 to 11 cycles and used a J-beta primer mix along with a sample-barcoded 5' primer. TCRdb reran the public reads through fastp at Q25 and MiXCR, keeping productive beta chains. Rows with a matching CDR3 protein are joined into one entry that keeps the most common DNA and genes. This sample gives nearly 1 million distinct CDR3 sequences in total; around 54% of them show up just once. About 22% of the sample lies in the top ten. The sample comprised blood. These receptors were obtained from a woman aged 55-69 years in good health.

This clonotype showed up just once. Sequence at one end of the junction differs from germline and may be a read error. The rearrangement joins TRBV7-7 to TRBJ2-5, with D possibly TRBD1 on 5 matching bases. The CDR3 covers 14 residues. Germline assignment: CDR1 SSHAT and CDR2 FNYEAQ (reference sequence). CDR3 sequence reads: CAGSLAASGETQYF. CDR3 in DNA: TGTGCCGGCAGCTTAGCAGCGTCAGGGGAGACCCAGTACTTC.

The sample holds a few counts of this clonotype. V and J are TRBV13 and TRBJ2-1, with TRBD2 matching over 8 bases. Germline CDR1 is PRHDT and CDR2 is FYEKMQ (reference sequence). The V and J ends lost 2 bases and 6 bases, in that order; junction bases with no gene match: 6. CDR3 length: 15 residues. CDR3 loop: CASSLRTSGPNEQFF. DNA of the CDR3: TGTGCCAGCAGCTTACGAACTAGCGGCCCCAATGAGCAGTTCTTC.

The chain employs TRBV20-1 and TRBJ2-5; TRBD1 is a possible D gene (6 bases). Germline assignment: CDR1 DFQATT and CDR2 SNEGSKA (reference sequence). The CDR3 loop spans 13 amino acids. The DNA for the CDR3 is TGCACCTCGGAGGCGACAGGCAAAGAGACCCAGTACTTC. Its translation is CTSEATGKETQYF.

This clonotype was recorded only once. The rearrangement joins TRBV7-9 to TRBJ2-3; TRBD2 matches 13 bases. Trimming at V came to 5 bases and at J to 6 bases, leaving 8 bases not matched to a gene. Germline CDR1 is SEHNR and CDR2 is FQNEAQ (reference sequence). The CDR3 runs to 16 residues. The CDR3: CASSPGTSGAGDTQYF. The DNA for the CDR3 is TGTGCCAGCAGCCCCGGGACTAGCGGGGCTGGGGATACGCAGTATTTT.

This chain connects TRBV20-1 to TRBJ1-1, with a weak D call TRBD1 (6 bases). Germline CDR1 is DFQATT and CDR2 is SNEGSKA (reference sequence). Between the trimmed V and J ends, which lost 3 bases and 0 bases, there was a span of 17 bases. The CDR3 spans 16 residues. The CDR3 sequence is CSASGLRGQLNTEAFF. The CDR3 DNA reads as TGCAGTGCTAGTGGTCTTCGGGGACAACTGAACACTGAAGCTTTCTTT.

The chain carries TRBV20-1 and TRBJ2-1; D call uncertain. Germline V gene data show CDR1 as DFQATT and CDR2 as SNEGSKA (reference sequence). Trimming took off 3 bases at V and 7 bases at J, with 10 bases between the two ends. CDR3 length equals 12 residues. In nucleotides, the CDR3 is TGCAGTGCTAGCCCCGCTGGTAATGAGCAGTTCTTC. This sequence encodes CSASPAGNEQFF.

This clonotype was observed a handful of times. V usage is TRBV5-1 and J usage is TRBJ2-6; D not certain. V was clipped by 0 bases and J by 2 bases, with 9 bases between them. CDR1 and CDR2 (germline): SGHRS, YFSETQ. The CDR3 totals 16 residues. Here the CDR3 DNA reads TGCGCCAGCAGCTTGGGACGGTCCCCTGGGGCCAACGTCCTGACTTTC. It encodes CASSLGRSPGANVLTF.

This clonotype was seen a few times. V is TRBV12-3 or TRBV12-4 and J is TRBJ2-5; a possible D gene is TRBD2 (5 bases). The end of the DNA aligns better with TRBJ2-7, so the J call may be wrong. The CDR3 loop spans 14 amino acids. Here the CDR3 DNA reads TGTGCCAGCAGTTTCGAACTAGTTTCTACCGAGCAGTACTTC. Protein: CASSFELVSTEQYF.

CDR3 sequence: CATSVRQGQFF. The DNA for the CDR3 is TGTGCCACCAGCGTCCGACAGGGGCAGTTCTTC. This rearrangement joins TRBV15 to TRBJ2-1, with TRBD1 matching 7 bases. Germline-derived CDR1 and CDR2 are LNHNV and YYDKDF (reference sequence). This CDR3 spans 11 amino acids. V was pared by 5 bases and J by 12 bases, with 4 bases of the junction left unmatched.

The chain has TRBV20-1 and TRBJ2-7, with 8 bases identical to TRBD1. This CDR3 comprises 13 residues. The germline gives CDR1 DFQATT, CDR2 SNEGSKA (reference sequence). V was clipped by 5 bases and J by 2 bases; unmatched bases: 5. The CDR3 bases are TGCAGTGCTGAGAGACAGGGGACCTACGAGCAGTACTTC. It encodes CSAERQGTYEQYF.

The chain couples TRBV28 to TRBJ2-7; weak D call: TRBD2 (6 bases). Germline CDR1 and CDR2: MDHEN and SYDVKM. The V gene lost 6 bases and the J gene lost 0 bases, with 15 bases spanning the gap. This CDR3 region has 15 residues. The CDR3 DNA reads TGTGCCAGCAGCCGGGAGATTTGGGGCTCCTACGAGCAGTACTTC. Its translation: CASSREIWGSYEQYF.

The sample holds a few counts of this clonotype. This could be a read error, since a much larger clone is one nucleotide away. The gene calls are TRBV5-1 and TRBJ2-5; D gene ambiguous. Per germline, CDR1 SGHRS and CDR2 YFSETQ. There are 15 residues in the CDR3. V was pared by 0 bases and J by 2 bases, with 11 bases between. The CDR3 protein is CASSLASDQQETQYF. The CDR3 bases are TGCGCCAGCAGCTTGGCAAGCGACCAACAAGAGACCCAGTACTTC.

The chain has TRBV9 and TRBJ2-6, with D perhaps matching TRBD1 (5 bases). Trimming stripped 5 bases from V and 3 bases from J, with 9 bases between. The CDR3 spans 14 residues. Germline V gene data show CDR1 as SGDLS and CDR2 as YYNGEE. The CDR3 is CASSRGNGANVLTF. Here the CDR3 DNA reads TGTGCCAGCAGTAGGGGAAATGGGGCCAACGTCCTGACTTTC.

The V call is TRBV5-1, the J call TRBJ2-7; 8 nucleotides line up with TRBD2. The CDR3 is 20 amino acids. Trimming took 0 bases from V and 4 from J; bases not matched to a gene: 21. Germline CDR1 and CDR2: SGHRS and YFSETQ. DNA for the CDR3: TGCGCCAGCAGCTTGGACCCACCGGGGTCTCCGGGAGGGCCGAGTTACGAGCAGTACTTC. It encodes CASSLDPPGSPGGPSYEQYF. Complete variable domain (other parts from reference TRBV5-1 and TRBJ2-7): KAGVTQTPRYLIKTRGQQVTLSCSPISGHRSVSWYQQTPGQGLQFLFEYFSETQRNKGNFPGRFSGRQFSNSRSEMNVSTLELGDSALYLCASSLDPPGSPGGPSYEQYFGPGTRLTVT.

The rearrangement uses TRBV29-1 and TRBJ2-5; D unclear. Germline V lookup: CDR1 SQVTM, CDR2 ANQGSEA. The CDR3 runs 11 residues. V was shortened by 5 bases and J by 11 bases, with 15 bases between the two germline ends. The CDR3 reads CSVFTANEQYF. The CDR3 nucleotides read TGCAGCGTTTTTACAGCTAATGAGCAGTACTTC.

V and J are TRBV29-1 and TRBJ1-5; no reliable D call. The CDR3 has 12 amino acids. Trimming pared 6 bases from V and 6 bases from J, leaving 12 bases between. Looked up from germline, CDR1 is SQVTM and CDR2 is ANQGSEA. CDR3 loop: CSVGEGSQPQHF. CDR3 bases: TGCAGCGTCGGGGAGGGAAGTCAGCCCCAGCATTTT.

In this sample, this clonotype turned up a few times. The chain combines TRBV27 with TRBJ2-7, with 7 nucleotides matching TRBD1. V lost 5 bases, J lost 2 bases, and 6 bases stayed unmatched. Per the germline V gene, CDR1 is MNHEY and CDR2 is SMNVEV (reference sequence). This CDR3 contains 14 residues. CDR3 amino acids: CASSPQDRAYEQYF. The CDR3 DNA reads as TGTGCCAGCAGTCCTCAAGACAGGGCCTACGAGCAGTACTTC.

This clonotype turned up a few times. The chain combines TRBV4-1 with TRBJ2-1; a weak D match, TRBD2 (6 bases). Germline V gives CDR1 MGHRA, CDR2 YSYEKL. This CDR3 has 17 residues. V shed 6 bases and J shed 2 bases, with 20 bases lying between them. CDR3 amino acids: CASSAGRARTTYNEQFF. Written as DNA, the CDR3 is TGCGCCAGCAGTGCGGGGCGGGCCCGGACTACCTACAATGAGCAGTTCTTC.

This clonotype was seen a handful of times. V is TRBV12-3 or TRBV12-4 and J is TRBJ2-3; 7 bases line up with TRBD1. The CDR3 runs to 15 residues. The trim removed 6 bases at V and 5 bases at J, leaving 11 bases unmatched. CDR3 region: CASSLRQGNQDTQYF. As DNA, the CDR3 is TGTGCCAGCAGCCTCAGACAGGGAAATCAAGATACGCAGTATTTT.

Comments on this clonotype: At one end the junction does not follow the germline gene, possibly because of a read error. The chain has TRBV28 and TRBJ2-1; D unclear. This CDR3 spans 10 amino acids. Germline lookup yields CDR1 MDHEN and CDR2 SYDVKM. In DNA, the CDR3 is TGCGCCACCAGATACAATGAGCAGTTCTTC. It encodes CATRYNEQFF.